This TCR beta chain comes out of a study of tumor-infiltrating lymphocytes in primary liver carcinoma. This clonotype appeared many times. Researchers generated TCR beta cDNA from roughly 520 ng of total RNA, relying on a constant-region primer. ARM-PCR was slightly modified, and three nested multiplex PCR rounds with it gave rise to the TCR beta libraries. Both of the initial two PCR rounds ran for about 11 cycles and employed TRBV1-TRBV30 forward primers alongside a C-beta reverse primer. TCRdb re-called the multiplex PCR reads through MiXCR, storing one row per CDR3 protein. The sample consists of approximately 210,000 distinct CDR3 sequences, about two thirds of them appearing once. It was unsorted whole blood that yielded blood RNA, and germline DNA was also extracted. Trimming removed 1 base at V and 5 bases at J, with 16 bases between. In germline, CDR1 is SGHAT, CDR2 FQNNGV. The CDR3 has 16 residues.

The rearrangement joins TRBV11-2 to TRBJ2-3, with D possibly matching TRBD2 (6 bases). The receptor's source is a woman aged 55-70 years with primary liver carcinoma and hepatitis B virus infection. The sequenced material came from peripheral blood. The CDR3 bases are TGTGCCAGCAGCTTAGGGGTCGGGGGTTTCGGAGATACGCAGTATTTT. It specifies CASSLGVGGFGDTQYF.